The sequence of this T cell receptor beta chain was determined in a study of a mutant IDH1 vaccine in newly diagnosed glioma. The CDR3 loop spans 15 amino acids. V lost 0 bases to trimming and J lost 2 bases, with 8 bases between them. Germline CDR1 is MNHNS and CDR2 is SASEGT. Sequencing was performed with immunoSEQ multiplex PCR; in TCRdb, only in-frame clones are kept and a portion is missing. The sample consists of around 100,000 clones, 85% to 90% of them appearing once. Time point here: week 11, during vaccination. With topical imiquimod, each dose of the vaccine consisted of 300 ug of mutant IDH1 20-mer peptide. This clone was observed a handful of times. Its antigen is not known.

Source: PBMCs, taken from a glioma patient whose treatment included an IDH1 peptide vaccine. This chain uses TRBV6-1 with TRBJ1-5; no clear D. This receptor was obtained from a woman aged 45-60 years with glioma. The chain's CDR3 is CASSEAGWGNQPQHF. The CDR3 region has the DNA TGTGCCAGCAGTGAAGCAGGGTGGGGCAATCAGCCCCAGCATTTT.